This T cell receptor (beta chain) was documented in a study of shared clonotypes between healthy human individuals. Study results and limitations: Only blood underwent sampling, and tissue repertoires likely differ. Clonotypes shared by all four donors outscored non-shared clonotypes in generation probability.

Germline CDR1 SNHLY, CDR2 FYNNEI. After removal of 8 bases from V and 7 bases from J, the junction contained 13 bases not matched to a gene. The length of the CDR3 is 14 residues. This clone was found once. Its target is unknown. Using immunoSEQ multiplex PCR, the repertoire was profiled, and TCRdb retains in-frame clones only, with some absent. Counted here are 110,000 or so clones, about 70% occurring once; the ten biggest clones make up 20% to 25%. The TCR sequence derives from a woman in her 30s in good health. The rearrangement uses TRBV2 and TRBJ2-7; 8 nucleotides match TRBD1. The material sequenced was memory CD8+ T cells sorted from blood. Regarding subset: CD45RO+ cells pooled with CCR7-negative TemRA cells. The CDR3 coding sequence is TGTGCCAGCGGACCCGGGACAGGAGTGTTTGAGCAGTACTTC. Amino acid sequence: CASGPGTGVFEQYF. Combining the CDR3 with reference TRBV2 and TRBJ2-7 gives the whole variable domain EPEVTQTPSHQVTQMGQEVILRCVPISNHLYFYWYRQILGQKVEFLVSFYNNEISEKSEIFDDQFSVERPDGSNFTLKIRSTKLEDSAMYFCASGPGTGVFEQYFGPGTRLTVT.